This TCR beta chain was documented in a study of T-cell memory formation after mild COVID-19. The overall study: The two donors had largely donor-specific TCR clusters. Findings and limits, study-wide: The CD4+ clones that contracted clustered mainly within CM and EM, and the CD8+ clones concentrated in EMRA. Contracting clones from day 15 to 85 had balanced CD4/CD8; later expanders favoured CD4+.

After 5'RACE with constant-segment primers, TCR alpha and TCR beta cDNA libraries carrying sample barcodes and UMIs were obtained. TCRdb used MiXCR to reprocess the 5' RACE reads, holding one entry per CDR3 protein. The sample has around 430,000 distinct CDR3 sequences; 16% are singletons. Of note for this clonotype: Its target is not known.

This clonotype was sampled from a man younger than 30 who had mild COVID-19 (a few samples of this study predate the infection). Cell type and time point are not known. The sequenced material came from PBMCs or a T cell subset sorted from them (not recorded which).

The CDR3 is CASSLGTDGYTF. The CDR3 DNA follows: TGTGCCAGCAGCTTAGGGACGGATGGCTACACCTTC. The chain combines TRBV11-2 with TRBJ1-2; D ambiguous. The ends were cut back, 1 base at V and 6 bases at J, with 6 bases in the middle. Germline V CDR1 and CDR2: SGHAT, FQNNGV. The CDR3 sequence is 12 residues long.